This T cell receptor (beta chain) was found in a study of T cell responses to AZD1222 COVID-19 vaccine. Germline V CDR1 and CDR2: SGHNT, YYREEE (reference sequence). The CDR3 runs to 17 residues. Trimming removed 0 bases from V and 7 bases from J, with 22 bases in between. Produced via immunoSEQ multiplex PCR; TCRdb's table is partial and in-frame only. This sample carries fewer than 120,000 clones, approximately 90% of them seen once, and the ten largest clones take roughly 15%. Sequencing used peripheral blood, obtained 28 days after the second AZD1222 dose. This clonotype originated in an adult who received the AZD1222 COVID-19 vaccine. The chain has TRBV5-4 and TRBJ1-2; D is ambiguous. CDR3 amino acids: CASSLGWFRGPASGYTF. The DNA for the CDR3 is TGTGCCAGCAGCTTGGGGTGGTTCCGCGGTCCTGCGTCTGGCTACACCTTC.